Listed here are 9 T cell receptor beta chains from one sample, sequenced in a study of blood T cell repertoires in COVID-19 (TCRdb year 2020). The library was obtained by the immunoSEQ multiplex PCR assay. The table comes from immuneACCESS by way of TCRdb, which keeps in-frame sequences with V and J called. Part of the clones is missing from these tables; in studies checked, under half for an unresolved V gene and the rest for unknown reasons. The sample table records some 110,000 clones; approximately 78% of these occur just once. The ten largest clones represent approximately 15% of the sample. Specimen: peripheral blood. These receptors were obtained from a woman aged 80 or over with acute or convalescent COVID-19.

This chain connects TRBV5-1 to TRBJ2-3; TRBD2 aligns across 9 bases. The length of the CDR3 is 16 residues. Per germline, CDR1 SGHRS and CDR2 YFSETQ. Trimming at V came to 0 bases and at J to 4 bases, leaving 6 bases not matched to a gene. CDR3 residues: CASSLDAGGGADTQYF. The CDR3 DNA sequence: TGCGCCAGCAGCTTGGACGCGGGAGGGGGAGCAGATACGCAGTATTTT. The whole variable domain, remainder taken from reference TRBV5-1 and TRBJ2-3, is KAGVTQTPRYLIKTRGQQVTLSCSPISGHRSVSWYQQTPGQGLQFLFEYFSETQRNKGNFPGRFSGRQFSNSRSEMNVSTLELGDSALYLCASSLDAGGGADTQYFGPGTRLTVL.

The chain joins TRBV19 to TRBJ1-6; D might be TRBD1 (6 bases). V dropped 3 bases and J dropped 5 bases, with 8 bases sitting between them. The CDR3 consists of 14 residues. Germline V gene sequence: CDR1 LNHDA, CDR2 SQIVND (reference sequence). CDR3 sequence (DNA): TGTGCCAGTAGTATCAGGGGCGATAATTCACCCCTCCACTTT. It translates to CASSIRGDNSPLHF.

The chain has TRBV18 and TRBJ1-1; 7 nucleotides line up with TRBD1. This CDR3 region has 17 residues. The ends lost 0 bases at V and 4 bases at J; junction bases unmatched: 11. Germline assignment: CDR1 KGHSH and CDR2 LQKENI. CDR3 loop: CASSPPLEGALGTEAFF. The DNA for the CDR3 is TGTGCCAGCTCACCACCTTTAGAGGGGGCGCTGGGCACTGAAGCTTTCTTT. Combining the CDR3 with reference TRBV18 and TRBJ1-1 gives the whole variable domain NAGVMQNPRHLVRRRGQEARLRCSPMKGHSHVYWYRQLPEEGLKFMVYLQKENIIDESGMPKERFSAEFPKEGPSILRIQQVVRGDSAAYFCASSPPLEGALGTEAFFGQGTRLTVV.

This clone was seen a few times. This chain connects TRBV10-3 to TRBJ2-7; 7 nucleotides align to TRBD2. The CDR3 is 14 residues long. After removal of 3 bases from V and 0 bases from J, the junction contained 2 bases not matched to a gene. CDR1 is ENHRY and CDR2 is SYGVKD in the germline V gene. This CDR3 reads CAISDRDYSYEQYV. CDR3 nucleotides: TGTGCCATCAGTGATCGGGACTACTCCTACGAGCAGTACGTC.

The V and J genes are TRBV24-1 and TRBJ1-2; unclear D gene. The CDR3 totals 12 residues. Germline V gives CDR1 KGHDR, CDR2 SFDVKD. V was shortened by 7 bases and J by 5 bases, with 10 bases between the two germline ends. CDR3 nucleotides: TGTGCCACCAGCGACACTTCTTATGGCTACACCTTC. This gives the protein CATSDTSYGYTF.

The rearrangement links TRBV3-1 (or the pseudogene TRBV3-2) to TRBJ1-2, with 7 bases aligning to TRBD1. Per germline, CDR1 LGHDT and CDR2 YNNKEL (reference sequence). The CDR3 contains 13 residues. V lost 3 bases and J lost 6; bases outside the gene matches: 4. The CDR3 loop is CASSHLTGDGYTF. CDR3 sequence (DNA): TGTGCCAGCAGCCACCTAACAGGGGATGGCTACACCTTC.

This chain links TRBV7-8 with TRBJ1-5; no reliable D call. The CDR3 is 13 amino acids. The germline gives CDR1 SGHVS, CDR2 FQNEAQ. V dropped 7 bases and J dropped 0 bases, with 7 bases sitting between them. CDR3 amino acids: CASTNYSNQPQHF. The DNA of the CDR3 is TGTGCCAGCACAAACTATAGCAATCAGCCCCAGCATTTT.

V and J are TRBV19 and TRBJ1-5, with 7 bases identical to TRBD1. The CDR3 sequence is 16 residues long. Unmatched junction bases numbered 9, after V lost 5 bases and J lost 2 bases. CDR1 and CDR2 from the germline V gene are LNHDA and SQIVND (reference sequence). The CDR3 DNA follows: TGTGCCAGTAGTGTCTGGACAGGAGGAGGCAATCAGCCCCAGCATTTT. Translation: CASSVWTGGGNQPQHF.

The chain recombines TRBV2 with TRBJ2-5; D possibly corresponds to TRBD1 (6 bases). Trimming took 6 bases from V and 2 from J, leaving 10 bases between them. This CDR3 is 13 amino acids long. Germline CDR1 reads SNHLY; CDR2 reads FYNNEI. The CDR3 loop reads CASRVDRQETQYF. DNA of the CDR3: TGTGCCAGCAGAGTGGACAGACAAGAGACCCAGTACTTC. The full variable domain, its missing parts supplied by reference TRBV2 and TRBJ2-5, is EPEVTQTPSHQVTQMGQEVILRCVPISNHLYFYWYRQILGQKVEFLVSFYNNEISEKSEIFDDQFSVERPDGSNFTLKIRSTKLEDSAMYFCASRVDRQETQYFGPGTRLLVL.